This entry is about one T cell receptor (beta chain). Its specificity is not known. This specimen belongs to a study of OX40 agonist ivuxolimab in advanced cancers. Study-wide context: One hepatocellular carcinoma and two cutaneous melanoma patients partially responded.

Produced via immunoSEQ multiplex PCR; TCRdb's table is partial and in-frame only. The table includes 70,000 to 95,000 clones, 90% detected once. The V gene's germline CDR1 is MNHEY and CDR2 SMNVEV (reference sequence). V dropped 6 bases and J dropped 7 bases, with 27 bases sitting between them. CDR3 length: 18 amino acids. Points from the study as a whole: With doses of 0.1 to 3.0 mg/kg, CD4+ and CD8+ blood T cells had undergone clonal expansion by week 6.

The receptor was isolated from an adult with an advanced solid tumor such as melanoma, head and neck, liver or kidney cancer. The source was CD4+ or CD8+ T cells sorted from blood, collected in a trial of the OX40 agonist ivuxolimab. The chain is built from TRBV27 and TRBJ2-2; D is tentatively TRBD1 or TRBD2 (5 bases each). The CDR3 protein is CASREKGFGIQYIGELFF. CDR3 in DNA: TGTGCCAGCAGAGAGAAGGGGTTCGGGATCCAATATATCGGGGAGCTGTTTTTT.